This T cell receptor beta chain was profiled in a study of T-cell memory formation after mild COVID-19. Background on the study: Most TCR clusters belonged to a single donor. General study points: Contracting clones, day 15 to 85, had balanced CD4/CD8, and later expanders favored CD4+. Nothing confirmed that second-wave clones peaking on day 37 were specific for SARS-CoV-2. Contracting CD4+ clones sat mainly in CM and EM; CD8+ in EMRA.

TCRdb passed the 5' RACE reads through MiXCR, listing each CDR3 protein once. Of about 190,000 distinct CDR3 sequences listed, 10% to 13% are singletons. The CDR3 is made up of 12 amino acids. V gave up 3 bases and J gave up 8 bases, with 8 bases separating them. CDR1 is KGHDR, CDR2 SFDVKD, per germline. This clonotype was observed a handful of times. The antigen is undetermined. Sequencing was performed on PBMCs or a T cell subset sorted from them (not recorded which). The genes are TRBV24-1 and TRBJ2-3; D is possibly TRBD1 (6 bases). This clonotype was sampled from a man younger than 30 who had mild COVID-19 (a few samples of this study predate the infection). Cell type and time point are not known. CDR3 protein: CATSDMGATQYF. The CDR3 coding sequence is TGTGCCACCAGTGATATGGGGGCTACGCAGTATTTT.